The 10 T cell receptor beta chains below come from one sample, sequenced in a study of OX40 agonist ivuxolimab in advanced cancers. Receptor amplification or capture employed the immunoSEQ multiplex PCR assay. TCRdb took over this immuneACCESS table, retaining in-frame rearrangements with V and J assigned. Such tables are incomplete; in checked studies, under half of the missing clones stem from an unresolved V gene, and the remainder is unexplained. Counted in this sample were roughly 52,000 clones; 84% of them appeared once. 0.95% to 1.5% of the sample goes to the ten largest clones. Sequences were derived from CD4+ or CD8+ T cells sorted from blood, sampled in a trial of the OX40 agonist ivuxolimab. These receptors all come from an adult with an advanced solid tumor such as melanoma, head and neck, liver or kidney cancer.

This chain joins TRBV6-5 and TRBJ1-1; D may be TRBD1 (5 bases). The V gene lost 0 bases and the J gene lost 8 bases, with 10 bases spanning the gap. Germline CDR1 and CDR2: MNHEY and SVGAGI. The CDR3 is made up of 13 amino acids. The CDR3 DNA reads as TGTGCCAGCAGTTACTCTGGAGGGGCGGAAGCTTTCTTT. It encodes CASSYSGGAEAFF.

The chain has TRBV11-2 and TRBJ1-1, with D hard to call. With 5 bases removed from V and 1 base from J, the gap between germline ends came to 11 bases. The length of the CDR3 is 14 residues. CDR1 and CDR2 from the germline V gene are SGHAT and FQNNGV. The CDR3 here is CASSPLTPNTEAFF. In DNA form, the CDR3 reads TGTGCCAGCAGCCCATTGACACCGAACACTGAAGCTTTCTTT.

V and J are TRBV7-8 and TRBJ1-5; D not resolved. V dropped 5 bases and J dropped 2 bases, with 16 bases sitting between them. Germline CDR1 SGHVS, CDR2 FQNEAQ. This CDR3 has 16 amino acids. The CDR3 DNA follows: TGTGCCAGCAGCCCCTGGTCCGGGTCTGGCAATCAGCCCCAGCATTTT. It specifies CASSPWSGSGNQPQHF.

The CDR3 sequence: CASSQVYWTGAGELFF. CDR3 nucleotide sequence: TGCGCCAGCAGCCAAGTATATTGGACAGGGGCCGGGGAGCTGTTTTTT. The rearrangement joins TRBV4-3 to TRBJ2-2; 9 bases agree with TRBD1. The CDR3 runs 16 residues. Germline CDR1 is LGHNA and CDR2 is YSLEER. V was clipped by 1 base and J by 6 bases; unmatched bases: 6.

This clone has a handful of counts. The chain couples TRBV2 to TRBJ2-2, with a possible D match to TRBD2 (6 bases). CDR1 is SNHLY and CDR2 is FYNNEI in the germline V gene. The CDR3 runs 14 residues. V gave up 8 bases and J gave up 7 bases, with 17 bases separating them. The CDR3 protein is CASVETSFGGELFF. The CDR3 DNA reads as TGTGCCAGCGTAGAAACTAGCTTTGGCGGGGAGCTGTTTTTT.

The chain combines TRBV27 with TRBJ2-7; 14 bases line up with TRBD2. V trimming: 2 bases; J trimming: 7 bases; junction bases outside the gene matches: 16. Germline V gene sequence: CDR1 MNHEY, CDR2 SMNVEV (reference sequence). This CDR3 is built from 19 residues. The CDR3, as DNA: TGTGCCAGCAGTTTAAGACTAGCGGGAGGGAACCCCCCTCTCAGTGAGCAGTACTTC. Translated: CASSLRLAGGNPPLSEQYF.

The J gene is TRBJ2-1, the V gene TRBV4-3; 11 nucleotides align to TRBD2. The CDR3 has 15 amino acids. V dropped 4 bases and J dropped 7; count of bases not matched to a gene: 6. Per germline, CDR1 LGHNA and CDR2 YSLEER. The CDR3 region has the DNA TGCGCCAGCAGCCCGCTAGCGGGAGGAAGGAATGAGCAGTTCTTC. Protein: CASSPLAGGRNEQFF.

The genes are TRBV28 and TRBJ1-5; TRBD1 matches 8 bases. Unmatched junction bases numbered 7, after V lost 5 bases and J lost 4 bases. The V gene's germline CDR1 is MDHEN and CDR2 SYDVKM. This CDR3 is built from 15 residues. The CDR3 coding sequence is TGTGCCAGCAGTGCGGGACAGGACATAAATCAGCCCCAGCATTTT. Translated, it gives CASSAGQDINQPQHF. Full variable domain (missing parts from reference TRBV28 and TRBJ1-5): DVKVTQSSRYLVKRTGEKVFLECVQDMDHENMFWYRQDPGLGLRLIYFSYDVKMKEKGDIPEGYSVSREKKERFSLILESASTNQTSMYLCASSAGQDINQPQHFGDGTRLSIL.

This rearrangement joins TRBV19 to TRBJ1-5; 9 nucleotides agree with TRBD1. The germline V gene has CDR1 LNHDA and CDR2 SQIVND (reference sequence). Trimming at V came to 6 bases and at J to 2 bases, leaving 8 bases not matched to a gene. The CDR3 sequence is 16 residues long. DNA for the CDR3: TGTGCCAGTAGCCAGGACAGGGGCGCTGGCAATCAGCCCCAGCATTTT. It translates to CASSQDRGAGNQPQHF.

This clone was picked up one time. The chain joins TRBV10-3 to TRBJ2-5; possible D gene TRBD2, 5 bases. V was pared by 2 bases and J by 5 bases, with 15 bases between. This CDR3 spans 15 amino acids. CDR1 ENHRY and CDR2 SYGVKD come from the germline V gene. As DNA, the CDR3 is TGTGCCATCAGTGAGGGTACTAGTAAATATGAGACCCAGTACTTC. Amino acid sequence: CAISEGTSKYETQYF.